The clone carrying this TCR beta chain was recorded a few times. The CDR3 is made up of 16 amino acids. The V end lost 4 bases, the J end lost 4 bases, and 15 bases lay between the germline ends. CDR1 is KGHDR and CDR2 is SFDVKD in the germline V gene. TCRdb ran MiXCR on the RT-PCR reads and lists one entry per CDR3 protein. The repertoire has about 680,000 distinct CDR3 sequences, approximately 15% of them found once; the top ten carry 3.6%. This TCR derives from a female donor in good health, serving as a healthy control. The sequenced sample consisted of memory CD4+ T cells from blood. This chain links TRBV24-1 with TRBJ2-2; tentative D call: TRBD1 (6 bases). The CDR3 sequence: CATSDPGQIGTGELFF. CDR3 DNA sequence: TGTGCCACCAGTGACCCCGGACAGATCGGCACCGGGGAGCTGTTTTTT.